A selection of T cell receptor beta chains follows, all from one sample in a study of regulatory T cells in long-lasting Graves disease. TCRdb re-derived calls from the multiplex PCR reads in MiXCR, one entry per CDR3 protein. The sample has hundreds of thousands of distinct CDR3 sequences, 20% to 25% seen once. This material consisted of peripheral blood mononuclear cells (PBMCs), taken when the disease was refractory, from a patient treated with antithyroid drugs. Every receptor here comes from a female donor with Graves disease. Both conserved end residues are part of each CDR3. A D gene is named only where the DNA matches it firmly. A row's size may be missing; if present it is once, few, many or a size class.

CDR3 protein: CASSPQMGQPQHF
CDR3 DNA: TGTGCCAGCAGCCCTCAAATGGGTCAGCCCCAGCATTTT
D gene: -
CDR3 length: 13
V gene: TRBV7-2
J gene: TRBJ1-5
clone size: few

CDR3 protein: CASRKGQDSYEQYF
CDR3 DNA: TGTGCCAGCAGGAAGGGGCAAGACTCCTACGAGCAGTACTTC
D gene: -
CDR3 length: 14
V gene: TRBV12-3/TRBV12-4
J gene: TRBJ2-7
clone size: many

CDR3 protein: CAISTGGGGNTIYF
CDR3 DNA: TGTGCCATCAGTACAGGGGGCGGTGGAAACACCATATATTTT
D gene: TRBD1
CDR3 length: 14
V gene: TRBV10-3
J gene: TRBJ1-3
clone size: -

CDR3 protein: CASTLPSGSHTGELFF
CDR3 DNA: TGTGCCAGCACTTTGCCATCCGGTTCGCACACCGGGGAGCTGTTTTTT
D gene: -
CDR3 length: 16
V gene: TRBV12-3/TRBV12-4
J gene: TRBJ2-2
clone size: few

CDR3 protein: CASRGVVAGEQYF
CDR3 DNA: TGTGCCAGCAGGGGGGTGGTGGCGGGAGAGCAGTACTTC
D gene: -
CDR3 length: 13
V gene: TRBV28
J gene: TRBJ2-7
clone size: many

CDR3 protein: CASSLAIEGGTQETQYF
CDR3 DNA: TGTGCCAGCAGCTTAGCAATTGAGGGGGGGACACAAGAGACCCAGTACTTC
D gene: -
CDR3 length: 17
V gene: TRBV7-6
J gene: TRBJ2-5
clone size: few

CDR3 protein: CASSLNGGGEETQYF
CDR3 DNA: TGTGCCAGCAGCTTAAATGGTGGGGGGGAAGAGACCCAGTACTTC
D gene: TRBD2
CDR3 length: 15
V gene: TRBV7-3
J gene: TRBJ2-5
clone size: -

CDR3 protein: CASSAGARSYNSPLHF
CDR3 DNA: TGTGCCAGCAGTGCGGGAGCTCGCTCCTATAATTCACCCCTCCACTTT
D gene: -
CDR3 length: 16
V gene: TRBV6-1
J gene: TRBJ1-6
clone size: few

CDR3 protein: CATRSGGVNEQFF
CDR3 DNA: TGTGCCACCAGGTCGGGAGGGGTCAATGAGCAGTTCTTC
D gene: TRBD2
CDR3 length: 13
V gene: TRBV7-2
J gene: TRBJ2-1
clone size: -

CDR3 protein: CAISVSFQGSYGYTF
CDR3 DNA: TGTGCCATCAGTGTCAGTTTTCAGGGTTCCTATGGCTACACCTTC
D gene: -
CDR3 length: 15
V gene: TRBV10-3
J gene: TRBJ1-2
clone size: few

CDR3 protein: CASRVRVETEAFF
CDR3 DNA: TGTGCCAGCAGGGTCCGGGTGGAGACTGAAGCTTTCTTT
D gene: -
CDR3 length: 13
V gene: TRBV12-3/TRBV12-4
J gene: TRBJ1-1
clone size: -

CDR3 protein: CAAGEYRNSPLHF
CDR3 DNA: TGTGCCGCTGGGGAATACAGAAATTCACCCCTCCACTTT
D gene: -
CDR3 length: 13
V gene: TRBV28
J gene: TRBJ1-6
clone size: many

CDR3 protein: CAGGQGALETQYF
CDR3 DNA: TGTGCCGGAGGACAGGGGGCTCTTGAGACCCAGTACTTC
D gene: TRBD1
CDR3 length: 13
V gene: TRBV30
J gene: TRBJ2-5
clone size: many

CDR3 protein: CASSLGTGGTGELFF
CDR3 DNA: TGTGCCAGCAGTTTGGGGACAGGGGGCACCGGGGAGCTGTTTTTT
D gene: TRBD1
CDR3 length: 15
V gene: TRBV12-3/TRBV12-4
J gene: TRBJ2-2
clone size: many

CDR3 protein: CAIGGGSTEAFF
CDR3 DNA: TGTGCCATCGGGGGGGGTAGCACTGAAGCTTTCTTT
D gene: -
CDR3 length: 12
V gene: TRBV10-3
J gene: TRBJ1-1
clone size: -

CDR3 protein: CASSLFSGGGDRGEQYF
CDR3 DNA: TGTGCCAGCAGCTTATTTTCCGGCGGCGGGGATCGCGGCGAGCAGTACTTC
D gene: -
CDR3 length: 17
V gene: TRBV7-3
J gene: TRBJ2-7
clone size: -

CDR3 protein: CASSPGAAEQYF
CDR3 DNA: TGTGCCAGCAGCCCGGGCGCCGCCGAGCAGTACTTC
D gene: -
CDR3 length: 12
V gene: TRBV5-6
J gene: TRBJ2-7
clone size: -

CDR3 protein: CASSDSRQGAYEQYF
CDR3 DNA: TGTGCCAGCAGTGACAGCAGGCAGGGGGCCTACGAGCAGTACTTC
D gene: TRBD1
CDR3 length: 15
V gene: TRBV25-1
J gene: TRBJ2-7
clone size: -

CDR3 protein: CASSAAVGTGGYEQYF
CDR3 DNA: TGTGCCAGCAGTGCGGCTGTGGGGACAGGGGGCTACGAGCAGTACTTC
D gene: TRBD1
CDR3 length: 16
V gene: TRBV2
J gene: TRBJ2-7
clone size: many

CDR3 protein: CASRWAGGETQYF
CDR3 DNA: TGTGCCAGCCGGTGGGCAGGAGGAGAGACCCAGTACTTC
D gene: -
CDR3 length: 13
V gene: TRBV6-1
J gene: TRBJ2-5
clone size: many

CDR3 protein: CASSQETSGGQETQYF
CDR3 DNA: TGTGCCAGCAGCCAAGAAACTAGCGGGGGGCAAGAGACCCAGTACTTC
D gene: -
CDR3 length: 16
V gene: TRBV3-2
J gene: TRBJ2-5
clone size: -

CDR3 protein: CASSFRRGGIAKNIQYF
CDR3 DNA: TGTGCCAGCAGCTTTCGGAGGGGCGGGATAGCCAAAAACATTCAGTACTTC
D gene: -
CDR3 length: 17
V gene: TRBV5-6
J gene: TRBJ2-4
clone size: -

CDR3 protein: CASSSGQASPLHF
CDR3 DNA: TGTGCCAGCAGCTCAGGACAGGCTTCACCCCTCCACTTT
D gene: TRBD1
CDR3 length: 13
V gene: TRBV11-2
J gene: TRBJ1-6
clone size: many

CDR3 protein: CASSASGTGDPSGANVLTF
CDR3 DNA: TGTGCCAGCAGTGCATCCGGGACAGGGGATCCCTCTGGGGCCAACGTCCTGACTTTC
D gene: TRBD1
CDR3 length: 19
V gene: TRBV28
J gene: TRBJ2-6
clone size: -

CDR3 protein: CASCKKETQYF
CDR3 DNA: TGTGCCAGCTGCAAGAAGGAGACCCAGTACTTC
D gene: -
CDR3 length: 11
V gene: TRBV2
J gene: TRBJ2-5
clone size: many

CDR3 protein: CATSRDRSGTSNTGELFF
CDR3 DNA: TGTGCCACCAGCAGAGATCGGTCCGGGACGTCGAACACCGGGGAGCTGTTTTTT
D gene: -
CDR3 length: 18
V gene: TRBV15
J gene: TRBJ2-2
clone size: -

CDR3 protein: CASSLDGTGTSYEQYF
CDR3 DNA: TGTGCCAGCAGCTTAGATGGGACAGGGACCTCCTACGAGCAGTACTTC
D gene: TRBD1
CDR3 length: 16
V gene: TRBV7-2
J gene: TRBJ2-7
clone size: many

CDR3 protein: CASSHSGTGGREQYF
CDR3 DNA: TGTGCCAGCAGCCATTCCGGGACAGGGGGGCGCGAGCAGTACTTC
D gene: TRBD1
CDR3 length: 15
V gene: TRBV4-2
J gene: TRBJ2-7
clone size: -